One sample yielded the 26 T cell receptor beta chains listed below, sequenced in a study of identical twins (dated by TCRdb to about 2016). Library construction relied on 5' RACE. Instrument used: Illumina HiSeq 2000. Starting from the raw public reads, TCRdb applied fastp trimming at Q25, assembled clones with MiXCR and retained in-frame beta chains. All rows with the same CDR3 protein become a single entry with the most common DNA and genes. The sample table holds roughly 1.6 million distinct CDR3 sequences, of which under 35% were seen once. About 0.27% of the sample is taken by the ten largest. Sequencing used cord blood. These TCRs come from a newborn girl in good health.

Regarding this clonotype: At one of its ends the junction is not consistent with the germline gene, which may arise from a read error. V and J are TRBV5-1 and TRBJ2-3, with 12 bases fitting TRBD2. Per the germline V gene, CDR1 is SGHRS and CDR2 is YFSETQ. This CDR3 is 19 amino acids long. The chain's CDR3 is CASSSNRLAGVLSTDTHYF. The CDR3 nucleotides are TGCGCCAGCAGCTCGAATCGACTAGCGGGGGTTCTCTCCACAGATACGCACTATTTT.

At least ten counts were recorded for this clonotype. The rearrangement uses TRBV29-1 and TRBJ2-7; no firm D call. Per germline, CDR1 SQVTM and CDR2 ANQGSEA. The length of the CDR3 is 12 residues. Trimming pared 7 bases from V and 5 bases from J, leaving 15 bases between. CDR3 DNA: TGCAGCGCCACTTCAATGGGGAACGAGCAGTACTTC. Translated: CSATSMGNEQYF.

As to this clonotype: A junction boundary mismatches the germline segment, possibly from a read error. The chain employs TRBV28 and TRBJ2-3; 7 nucleotides line up with TRBD1. Germline CDR1 reads MDHEN; CDR2 reads SYDVKM. The CDR3 runs 15 residues. The CDR3 sequence is CASSGPGTVTDTQCF. CDR3 DNA sequence: TGTGCCAGCAGTGGTCCCGGGACAGTCACAGATACGCAGTGTTTT.

This chain connects TRBV5-1 to TRBJ2-7; 9 bases align to TRBD1. The CDR3 is made up of 15 amino acids. J gave up 3 bases and V 2 bases, and 6 bases lay outside the gene matches. CDR1 SGHRS and CDR2 YFSETQ come from the germline V gene. CDR3 DNA: TGCGCCAGCAGCTTAAAGGGACAGGGAGGCTACGAGCAGTACTTC. As protein: CASSLKGQGGYEQYF.

This clonotype was observed a handful of times. The chain carries TRBV5-1 and TRBJ1-4; maybe TRBD1 (6 bases). V was trimmed by 0 bases and J by 3 bases, leaving 9 bases between them. Per the germline V gene, CDR1 is SGHRS and CDR2 is YFSETQ. The CDR3 is 15 amino acids. The CDR3, as DNA: TGCGCCAGCAGCTTGGCAGGGGTCTCTAATGAAAAACTGTTTTTT. This sequence encodes CASSLAGVSNEKLFF.

The chain employs TRBV6-5 and TRBJ2-3; D possibly uses TRBD1 or TRBD2 (5 bases each). The germline V gene has CDR1 MNHEY and CDR2 SVGAGI. V lost 5 bases to trimming and J lost 0 bases, with 12 bases between them. The CDR3 has 15 amino acids. The DNA of the CDR3 is TGTGCCAGCAGTGAGGGTGGGGGTAGCACAGATACGCAGTATTTT. Its translation is CASSEGGGSTDTQYF.

The chain combines TRBV12-5 with TRBJ2-3; D might be TRBD1 or TRBD2, each matching 5 bases. The CDR3 is 14 residues long. Germline V gene sequence: CDR1 LGHNT, CDR2 FRNRAP. Trimming cost V 3 bases and J 3 bases, with 10 bases left between them. CDR3 amino acids: CASGFGTPTDTQYF. Here the CDR3 DNA reads TGTGCTAGTGGTTTCGGGACCCCTACAGATACGCAGTATTTT. Combining the CDR3 with reference TRBV12-5 and TRBJ2-3 gives the whole variable domain DARVTQTPRHKVTEMGQEVTMRCQPILGHNTVFWYRQTMMQGLELLAYFRNRAPLDDSGMPKDRFSAEMPDATLATLKIQPSEPRDSAVYFCASGFGTPTDTQYFGPGTRLTVL.

The V gene is TRBV7-2, the J gene TRBJ2-3, with TRBD2 matching over 11 bases. CDR3 length: 17 amino acids. Germline-derived CDR1 and CDR2 are SGHTA and FQGNSA. Germline trimming cut 5 bases from V and 0 bases from J; bases unmatched to any gene: 7. The CDR3: CASSAGLADASTDTQYF. In DNA, the CDR3 is TGTGCCAGCAGCGCGGGACTAGCGGACGCTAGCACAGATACGCAGTATTTT.

This clonotype was observed a handful of times. The CDR3: CASSYGTGGFQPQHF. CDR3 bases: TGTGCCAGCAGTTACGGGACAGGGGGCTTTCAGCCCCAGCATTTT. The V and J genes are TRBV6-5 and TRBJ1-5; 12 nucleotides align to TRBD1. J gave up 6 bases and V 2 bases, and 2 bases lay outside the gene matches. Germline loops: CDR1 MNHEY, CDR2 SVGAGI. The CDR3 contains 15 residues.

This clonotype was counted many times. CDR3 in amino acids: CSVAAGTSNQPQHF. DNA of the CDR3: TGCAGCGTTGCGGCCGGGACAAGCAATCAGCCCCAGCATTTT. The V gene is TRBV29-1, the J gene TRBJ1-5; possible D gene TRBD1, 6 bases. The germline gives CDR1 SQVTM, CDR2 ANQGSEA. Trimming shortened V by 4 bases and J by 1 base, and 11 bases separated the two germline ends. CDR3 length: 14 residues. The full variable domain, in which reference TRBV29-1 and TRBJ1-5 provide the parts outside the CDR3, is SAVISQKPSRDICQRGTSLTIQCQVDSQVTMMFWYRQQPGQSLTLIATANQGSEATYESGFVIDKFPISRPNLTFSTLTVSNMSPEDSSIYLCSVAAGTSNQPQHFGDGTRLSIL.

This clonotype was counted many times. V is TRBV7-2 and J is TRBJ2-1, with 8 bases lining up with TRBD2. The junction had 14 bases not matched to a gene; V was cut back by 5 bases and J by 2 bases. CDR1 and CDR2 (germline): SGHTA, FQGNSA. CDR3 length: 18 amino acids. CDR3 protein: CASSQYRQTSGAYNEQFF. CDR3 nucleotides: TGTGCCAGCAGCCAATATAGACAAACTAGCGGTGCCTACAATGAGCAGTTCTTC.

The CDR3 loop is CASSQDSRTSGQETQYF. In nucleotides, the CDR3 is TGCGCCAGCAGCCAAGATAGTCGGACTAGCGGACAAGAGACCCAGTACTTC. V is TRBV4-1 and J is TRBJ2-5, with 10 bases fitting TRBD2. Germline V CDR1 and CDR2: MGHRA, YSYEKL. This CDR3 spans 17 amino acids. J lost 2 bases, V lost 0 bases, and 6 bases had no gene match.

This clonotype occurred a few times. The chain uses TRBV4-2 and TRBJ2-2, with 11 positions matching TRBD2. After removal of 4 bases from V and 3 bases from J, the junction contained 10 bases not matched to a gene. The CDR3 has 18 amino acids. CDR1 is LGHNA and CDR2 is YNFKEQ in the germline V gene. The CDR3 nucleotides read TGTGCCAGCAGCCGCCACTCCGGGACTAGCGGCTACACCGGGGAGCTGTTTTTT. Protein product: CASSRHSGTSGYTGELFF.

J is TRBJ2-1 and V is TRBV11-3; 11 bases agree with TRBD2. Germline assignment: CDR1 SGHNT and CDR2 YENEEA. V lost 5 bases, J lost 9 bases, and 9 bases stayed unmatched. This CDR3 contains 15 residues. CDR3 protein: CASSTGTSGSPEQFF. CDR3 nucleotide sequence: TGTGCCAGCAGCACCGGGACTAGCGGTTCGCCTGAGCAGTTCTTC.

In its sample, this clonotype was seen a few times. The chain is built from TRBV7-2 and TRBJ2-4, with D possibly being TRBD2 (6 bases). This CDR3 has 16 residues. The ends were cut back, 2 bases at V and 3 bases at J, with 14 bases in the middle. Germline V gene lookup returns CDR1 SGHTA and CDR2 FQGNSA. The CDR3 sequence is CASSLTGGVVKNIQYF. The CDR3 nucleotides are TGTGCCAGCAGCTTAACTGGCGGGGTGGTCAAAAACATTCAGTACTTC.

This clonotype has more than one count but fewer than ten. The chain links TRBV20-1 to TRBJ2-3; TRBD2 aligns across 9 bases. The CDR3 extends over 16 amino acids. J lost 1 base, V lost 6 bases, and 11 bases had no gene match. Germline loops: CDR1 DFQATT, CDR2 SNEGSKA (reference sequence). This CDR3 is CSASERGELRTDTQYF. Here the CDR3 DNA reads TGCAGTGCCTCCGAGCGGGGGGAATTACGCACAGATACGCAGTATTTT.

This clonotype was seen only a few times. V and J are TRBV6-2 or TRBV6-3 and TRBJ1-5; 9 nucleotides agree with TRBD1. Germline V CDR1 and CDR2: MNHEY, SVGEGT. Unmatched junction bases numbered 12, after V lost 2 bases and J lost 7 bases. The CDR3 length is 17 residues. As DNA, the CDR3 is TGTGCCAGCAGTTACCGGGACAGGGTAAGGAGGAACCAGCCCCAGCATTTT. It codes for CASSYRDRVRRNQPQHF.

V usage is TRBV12-3 or TRBV12-4 and J usage is TRBJ2-5; 8 bases align to TRBD1. Gene TRBJ2-7 matches the end of the DNA better, so the J call may be wrong. The CDR3 covers 15 residues. This CDR3 is CASSQKGQATYEQYF. The CDR3 coding sequence is TGTGCCAGCAGTCAAAAGGGACAGGCAACCTACGAGCAGTACTTC.

A note on this clonotype: One base away lies a much larger clone, so this may be a sequencing read error. The rearrangement links TRBV5-1 to TRBJ2-5; 10 nucleotides line up with TRBD2. The V gene end was trimmed by 5 bases and the J gene end by 11 bases; junction bases not matched to a gene: 12. CDR1 is SGHRS, CDR2 YFSETQ, per germline. The CDR3 is 14 amino acids. The CDR3 DNA follows: TGCGCCAGCAGTTCCACTAGCGGGAACAATGAGCAGTACTTC. It specifies CASSSTSGNNEQYF. Based on the CDR3 plus reference TRBV5-1 and TRBJ2-5, the full variable domain is KAGVTQTPRYLIKTRGQQVTLSCSPISGHRSVSWYQQTPGQGLQFLFEYFSETQRNKGNFPGRFSGRQFSNSRSEMNVSTLELGDSALYLCASSSTSGNNEQYFGPGTRLLVL.

About this clonotype itself: A read error may be the cause here, since a much bigger clone is one base away. V usage is TRBV25-1 and J usage is TRBJ2-3, with D maybe TRBD1 (5 bases). The CDR3 runs to 17 residues. CDR1 is MGHDK and CDR2 is SYGVNS in the germline V gene. The CDR3 bases are TGTGCCAGCAGTGAATATAGTGAGGTTTGGGGCACAGGTACGCAGTATTTT. Amino acid sequence: CASSEYSEVWGTGTQYF.

The J gene is TRBJ2-3, the V gene TRBV6-5, with TRBD2 matching over 9 bases. The germline gives CDR1 MNHEY, CDR2 SVGAGI. V gave up 5 bases and J gave up 6 bases; unmatched junction bases: 6. The CDR3 spans 14 residues. The CDR3 here is CASSGGTSPDTQYF. The CDR3 bases are TGTGCCAGCAGTGGAGGGACTAGCCCGGATACGCAGTATTTT.

This clonotype was seen a handful of times. This chain links TRBV7-2 with TRBJ1-2; D gene uncertain. V lost 2 bases and J lost 5, with 12 bases in between. CDR1 is SGHTA and CDR2 is FQGNSA in the germline V gene. This CDR3 is 14 amino acids long. CDR3 loop: CASSLRTVWYGYTF. The CDR3 bases are TGTGCCAGCAGCTTACGAACAGTGTGGTATGGCTACACCTTC.

This chain links TRBV5-1 with TRBJ2-1; 7 bases are a match to TRBD1. V lost 0 bases to trimming and J lost 0 bases; unmatched junction nucleotides: 3. CDR3 length: 16 amino acids. The germline V gene encodes CDR1 SGHRS and CDR2 YFSETQ. CDR3 sequence reads: CASSLEGAPSYNEQFF. CDR3 nucleotide sequence: TGCGCCAGCAGCTTGGAGGGGGCCCCCTCCTACAATGAGCAGTTCTTC.

Notes on this clonotype: This may stem from a read error, because a much larger clone lies one nucleotide away. CDR3 bases: TGTGCCAGCAGCCAAGAACCGGGACTGTACCAAGAGACCCAGTTCTTC. It is translated as CASSQEPGLYQETQFF. This rearrangement joins TRBV4-2 to TRBJ2-5, with D tentatively TRBD2 (6 bases). The J call is uncertain, as TRBJ2-1 better fits the DNA end. CDR1 and CDR2 (germline): LGHNA, YNFKEQ. This CDR3 spans 16 amino acids.

The gene calls are TRBV7-9 and TRBJ2-7; tentatively, D is TRBD1 (6 bases). Trimming stripped 8 bases from V and 2 bases from J, with 19 bases between. The CDR3 has 15 amino acids. In germline, CDR1 is SEHNR, CDR2 FQNEAQ (reference sequence). Here the CDR3 DNA reads TGTGCCAGCGGAACCCCTGGGGGCTCGCCCTACGAGCAGTACTTC. Translating gives CASGTPGGSPYEQYF.

The CDR3 DNA is TGTGCCAGCAGACCCGGGACAGACAATGAAAAACTGTTTTTT. Amino acids: CASRPGTDNEKLFF. The chain recombines TRBV7-9 with TRBJ1-4, with TRBD1 matching over 7 bases. Per germline, CDR1 SEHNR and CDR2 FQNEAQ (reference sequence). V was pared by 6 bases and J by 5 bases, with 6 bases of the junction left unmatched. The CDR3 has 14 amino acids.